Here is one T cell receptor beta chain with its context. What it binds is not known. 5' RACE that incorporated UMI labels was used to prepare the TRB cDNA libraries. Using the 5' RACE reads, TCRdb records one entry per CDR3 protein without DNA. The sample holds some 130,000 distinct CDR3 sequences. This sample is drawn from a study of CXCR3-negative and CXCR3-positive naive CD8 T cells. Study information: The libraries together contributed some 150 million TRB reads, each supplying about 1.5 +/- 0.3 million.

Whole-study findings and limits: CXCR3-positive naive cells had more hydrophobic TRB CDR3s than CXCR3-negative naive cells. Memory CD8+ cells showed much lower diversity, while both naive subsets displayed comparably high diversity. Both naive subsets carried similar amounts of surface CD5, so TCR strength was inferred from TRB CDR3 properties.

Every subset of CD8+ T cells was sorted in triplicate at hundreds of thousands of cells each. This CDR3 has 15 amino acids. Germline CDR1 is MNHNS and CDR2 is SASEGT. The material sequenced was naive CXCR3+ CD8+ T cells from blood. Subset specified: CD45RO-CCR7+CD27+CD95- naive CD8+ T cells expressing CXCR3 (TNR3+). V gene TRBV6-1 combines with J gene TRBJ1-2; TCRdb names TRBD1, which stays unverified in the absence of DNA. The receptor's source is a human donor in good health. Some clones in this sample may be carry-over from other donors' samples. The CDR3 here is CASSPRDRGVEGYTF.